The entry below gives a single T cell receptor (beta chain) sequence along with its context. A much larger clone differs from this one at a single base, so this may be a read error. Each CDR3 protein is one row after TCRdb ran MiXCR on the reads. This sample carries under 250,000 distinct CDR3 sequences, about 28% of them seen once, and the ten largest clones take roughly 7.3%. Trimming left V 0 bases short and J 11 bases short, with 22 bases between. The germline V gene has CDR1 DFQATT and CDR2 SNEGSKA (reference sequence). The CDR3 has 15 amino acids. This sample was included in a study of kidney transplant recipient with SARS-CoV-2 infection.

This chain connects TRBV20-1 to TRBJ2-5; weak D call: TRBD1 (6 bases). Specimen: a blood sample, collected at baseline and between days 110 and 120 from a kidney transplant recipient. The sequence came from a male patient in his thirties who had COVID-19 and was a kidney transplant recipient. Some T cells may have come from the graft donor. The CDR3 DNA follows: TGCAGTGCTAGAGACCTGGGACATAGGACTCAGGAGCAGTACTTC. The encoded protein is CSARDLGHRTQEQYF.